This T cell receptor (beta chain) was documented in a study of blood T cell repertoires in COVID-19. Study-wide background: Samples taken during acute and convalescent COVID-19 were collected in the United States, Italy and Spain. Sources were T cells, B-cell-depleted T cells, or PBMCs; the material itself was cDNA or gDNA.

The CDR3 length is 15 residues. V was clipped by 4 bases and J by 4 bases; unmatched bases: 3. In germline, CDR1 is SGHDN, CDR2 FVKESK. Original analysis: Estimated nucleated cell counts came from reference gene primer amplification. TCRdb's copy holds only in-frame clones and misses some; the assay was immunoSEQ multiplex PCR. V and J calls and clone size are given by that table; D and trimming were obtained from the DNA. The sample has roughly 190,000 clones, roughly 84% seen once. The specimen was peripheral blood. This receptor was taken from a human donor with acute or convalescent COVID-19. The donor label of this sample is uncertain. The chain combines TRBV14 with TRBJ2-1; 11 bases line up with TRBD2. CDR3 in DNA: TGTGCCAGCAGCCTCGGGACTAGCGGATACAATGAGCAGTTCTTC. Translation gives CASSLGTSGYNEQFF.